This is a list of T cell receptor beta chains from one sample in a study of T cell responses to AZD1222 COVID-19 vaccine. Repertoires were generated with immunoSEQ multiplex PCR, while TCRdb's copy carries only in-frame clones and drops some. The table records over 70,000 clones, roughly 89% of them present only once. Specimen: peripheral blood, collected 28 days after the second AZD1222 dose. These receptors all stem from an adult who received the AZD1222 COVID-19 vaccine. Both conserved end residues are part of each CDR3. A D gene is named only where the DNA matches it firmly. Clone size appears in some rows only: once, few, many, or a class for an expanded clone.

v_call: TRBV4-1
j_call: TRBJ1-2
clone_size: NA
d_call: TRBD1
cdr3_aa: CASSQDQGAGGYTF
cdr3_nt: TGCGCCAGCAGCCAAGATCAGGGGGCTGGCGGCTACACCTTC

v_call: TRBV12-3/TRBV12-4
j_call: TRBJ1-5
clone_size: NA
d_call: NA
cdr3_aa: CASSLMSNQPQHF
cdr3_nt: TGTGCCAGCAGCCTGATGAGCAATCAGCCCCAGCATTTT

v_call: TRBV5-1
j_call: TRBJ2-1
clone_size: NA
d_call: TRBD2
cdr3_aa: CASSPGLAGGAYNEQFF
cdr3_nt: TGCGCCAGCAGCCCCGGACTAGCGGGGGGCGCATACAATGAGCAGTTCTTC

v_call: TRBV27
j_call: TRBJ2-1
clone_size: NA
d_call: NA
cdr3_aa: CASSPDPFGYNEQFF
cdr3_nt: TGTGCCAGCAGTCCCGACCCGTTTGGCTACAATGAGCAGTTCTTC

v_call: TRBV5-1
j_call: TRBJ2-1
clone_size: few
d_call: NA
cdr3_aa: CASSFGYNEQFF
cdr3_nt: TGCGCCAGCAGCTTTGGCTACAATGAGCAGTTCTTC

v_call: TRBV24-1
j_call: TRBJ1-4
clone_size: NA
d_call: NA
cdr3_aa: CATSEGGNEKLFF
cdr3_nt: TGTGCCACCAGTGAGGGGGGAAATGAAAAACTGTTTTTT

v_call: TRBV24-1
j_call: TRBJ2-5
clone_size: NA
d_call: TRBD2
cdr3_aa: CATSDQREGKETQYF
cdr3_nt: TGTGCCACCAGTGACCAGCGGGAGGGTAAGGAGACCCAGTACTTC

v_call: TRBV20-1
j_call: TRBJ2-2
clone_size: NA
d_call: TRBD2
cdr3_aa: CSASRLAGGNGELFF
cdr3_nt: TGCAGTGCTAGTCGGCTAGCGGGGGGGAACGGGGAGCTGTTTTTT

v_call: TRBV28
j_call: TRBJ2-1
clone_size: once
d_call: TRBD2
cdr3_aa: CASSSQRGLASYNEQFF
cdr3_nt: TGTGCCAGCAGCTCCCAGCGGGGACTAGCTTCCTACAATGAGCAGTTCTTC

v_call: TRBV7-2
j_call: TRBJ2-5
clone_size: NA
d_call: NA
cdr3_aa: CASSLARVETQYF
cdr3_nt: TGTGCCAGCAGCTTAGCGAGGGTCGAGACCCAGTACTTC

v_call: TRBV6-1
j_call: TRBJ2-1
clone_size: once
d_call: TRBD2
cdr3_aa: CASSEMLAGSYNEQFF
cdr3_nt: TGTGCCAGCAGTGAAATGCTAGCGGGTTCCTACAATGAGCAGTTCTTC

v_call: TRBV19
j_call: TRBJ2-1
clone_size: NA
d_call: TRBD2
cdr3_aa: CASSILGSGSSYNEQFF
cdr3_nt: TGTGCCAGTAGTATACTGGGTAGCGGGAGCTCCTACAATGAGCAGTTCTTC